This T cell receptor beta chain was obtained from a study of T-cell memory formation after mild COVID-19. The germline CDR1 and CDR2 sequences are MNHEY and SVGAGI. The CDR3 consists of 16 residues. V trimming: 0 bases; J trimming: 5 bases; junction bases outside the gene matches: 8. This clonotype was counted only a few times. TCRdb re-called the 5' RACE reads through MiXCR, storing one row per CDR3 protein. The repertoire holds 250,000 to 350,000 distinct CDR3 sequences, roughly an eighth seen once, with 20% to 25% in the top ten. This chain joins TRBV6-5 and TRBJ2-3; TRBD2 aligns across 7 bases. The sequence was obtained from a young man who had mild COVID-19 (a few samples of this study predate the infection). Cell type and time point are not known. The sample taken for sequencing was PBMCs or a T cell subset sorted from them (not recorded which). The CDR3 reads CASSYSYGGSEDTQYF. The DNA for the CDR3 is TGTGCCAGCAGTTACTCGTACGGGGGGAGCGAAGATACGCAGTATTTT.